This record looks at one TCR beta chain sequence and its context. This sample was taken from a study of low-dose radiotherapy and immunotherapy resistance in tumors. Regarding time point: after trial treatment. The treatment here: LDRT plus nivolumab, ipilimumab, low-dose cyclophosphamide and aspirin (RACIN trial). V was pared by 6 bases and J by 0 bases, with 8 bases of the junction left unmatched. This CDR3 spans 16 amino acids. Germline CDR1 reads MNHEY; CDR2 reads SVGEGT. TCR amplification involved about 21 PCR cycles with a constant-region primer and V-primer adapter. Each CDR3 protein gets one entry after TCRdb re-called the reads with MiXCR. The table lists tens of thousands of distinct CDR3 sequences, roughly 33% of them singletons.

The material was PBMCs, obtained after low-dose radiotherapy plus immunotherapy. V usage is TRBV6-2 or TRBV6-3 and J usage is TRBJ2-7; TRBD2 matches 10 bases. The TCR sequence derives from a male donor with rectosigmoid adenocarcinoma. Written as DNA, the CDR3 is TGTGCCAGCAGAGAACTAGCGGGAACTACCTCCTACGAGCAGTACTTC. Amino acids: CASRELAGTTSYEQYF.